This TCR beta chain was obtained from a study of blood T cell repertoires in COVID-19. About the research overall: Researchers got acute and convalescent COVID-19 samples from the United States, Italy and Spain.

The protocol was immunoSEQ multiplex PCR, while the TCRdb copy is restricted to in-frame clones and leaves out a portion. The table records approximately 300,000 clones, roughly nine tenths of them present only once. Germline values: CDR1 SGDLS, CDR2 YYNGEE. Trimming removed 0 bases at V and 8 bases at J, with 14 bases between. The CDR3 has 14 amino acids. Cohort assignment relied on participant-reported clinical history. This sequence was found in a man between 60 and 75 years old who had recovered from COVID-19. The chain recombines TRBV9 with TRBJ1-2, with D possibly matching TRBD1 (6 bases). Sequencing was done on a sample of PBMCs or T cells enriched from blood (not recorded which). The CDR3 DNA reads TGTGCCAGCAGCGTAGGAGGGCAGGGGCACGGCTACACCTTC. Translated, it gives CASSVGGQGHGYTF.